This is a list of T cell receptor beta chains from one sample in a study of memory CD4+ T cells and cytomegalovirus serostatus. Profiled with immunoSEQ multiplex PCR; TCRdb holds only in-frame clones, not every one. The sample lists tens of thousands of clones; roughly 82% were seen once. The sample comprised memory CD4+ T cells from blood. These receptors came from an adult in good health and CMV-seronegative. CDR3s include the opening cysteine and the closing phenylalanine or tryptophan. The D gene is left open where the match is weak. Part of the rows lack a size; the others show once, few, many or a class for expanded clones.

CATRRRDGANVLTF,TGTGCCACCAGACGTCGGGATGGGGCCAACGTCCTGACTTTC,.,TRBJ2-6,TRBV10-3,.
CASSRGLAGGVETQYF,TGTGCCAGCAGCCGAGGACTAGCGGGGGGGGTAGAGACCCAGTACTTC,.,TRBJ2-5,TRBV7-2,TRBD2
CASSRAGSYNEQFF,TGTGCCAGCAGCCGGGCAGGGTCCTACAATGAGCAGTTCTTC,.,TRBJ2-1,TRBV14,.
CASAKGNTEAFF,TGTGCCAGCGCGAAAGGCAACACTGAAGCTTTCTTT,few,TRBJ1-1,TRBV2,.
CAISGGQGLLGETQYF,TGTGCCATCAGTGGCGGACAGGGCCTTCTCGGAGAGACCCAGTACTTC,few,TRBJ2-5,TRBV10-3,TRBD1
CASSRLVGQGETQYF,TGTGCCAGCAGCCGTCTTGTGGGACAGGGAGAGACCCAGTACTTC,.,TRBJ2-5,TRBV28,TRBD1
CASSPRVEQPQHF,TGTGCCAGCAGCCCCAGGGTAGAGCAGCCCCAGCATTTT,.,TRBJ1-5,TRBV7-2,.
CASSSGRQGIYGYTF,TGTGCCAGCAGCTCCGGTCGACAGGGGATCTATGGCTACACCTTC,few,TRBJ1-2,TRBV5-6,TRBD1
CASSLWSWGYTF,TGTGCCAGCAGTTTATGGTCGTGGGGCTACACCTTC,.,TRBJ1-2,TRBV28,.
CASSLRSFGRVGLSNEQYF,TGTGCCAGCAGCTTGCGATCGTTCGGCCGTGTGGGGCTGAGTAACGAGCAGTACTTC,.,TRBJ2-7,TRBV5-6,.
CASSLTGEATGELFF,TGCGCCAGCAGCTTGACAGGGGAGGCCACCGGGGAGCTGTTTTTT,.,TRBJ2-2,TRBV5-1,.
CASSRVYDTGELFF,TGTGCCAGCAGTAGGGTTTACGACACCGGGGAGCTGTTTTTT,.,TRBJ2-2,TRBV2,.
CASSEQGPLNTEAFF,TGTGCCAGCAGTGAGCAGGGACCGTTGAACACTGAAGCTTTCTTT,.,TRBJ1-1,TRBV6-1,.
CASSPSLDTQYF,TGTGCCAGCAGCCCCTCCTTGGATACGCAGTATTTT,few,TRBJ2-3,TRBV4-2,.
CASSGQGSGYGYTF,TGTGCCAGTAGCGGACAGGGGAGCGGCTATGGCTACACCTTC,.,TRBJ1-2,TRBV19,TRBD1
CASSHRDRGLWEQYF,TGTGCCAGCAGTCACCGGGACAGGGGGCTGTGGGAGCAGTACTTC,.,TRBJ2-7,TRBV6-5,TRBD1
CASSSRDVRFGYTF,TGTGCCAGCAGCTCCAGGGACGTTCGGTTTGGCTACACCTTC,.,TRBJ1-2,TRBV5-8,.
CASNPEGGWGFDTEAFF,TGTGCCAGTAACCCTGAAGGCGGATGGGGGTTTGACACTGAAGCTTTCTTT,.,TRBJ1-1,TRBV19,.
CASSPTSGGALGEQYF,TGTGCCAGCAGCCCGACTAGCGGGGGGGCCTTGGGGGAGCAGTACTTC,.,TRBJ2-7,TRBV5-4,TRBD2
CAWTRAADYGYTF,TGTGCCTGGACTAGGGCGGCTGACTATGGCTACACCTTC,few,TRBJ1-2,TRBV30,.
CASSQRTGGPEQYF,TGTGCCAGCAGTCAGCGGACAGGGGGCCCCGAGCAGTACTTC,.,TRBJ2-7,TRBV7-9,TRBD1
CASSLRDNQPQHF,TGTGCCAGCAGCTTGAGGGACAATCAGCCCCAGCATTTT,once,TRBJ1-5,TRBV7-2,.
CASRPGPGSEAFF,TGTGCCAGTAGGCCGGGGCCGGGGTCTGAAGCTTTCTTT,.,TRBJ1-1,TRBV19,.
CASSQEVLAGRSYEQYF,TGCGCCAGCAGCCAAGAAGTCCTAGCGGGGAGGTCCTACGAGCAGTACTTC,.,TRBJ2-7,TRBV4-3,TRBD2
CASSGRVGETQYF,TGTGCCAGCAGCGGACGGGTTGGCGAGACCCAGTACTTC,.,TRBJ2-5,TRBV4-2,.
CASSPKGLAGGPTDTQYF,TGTGCCAGCAGCCCTAAGGGACTAGCGGGGGGGCCCACAGATACGCAGTATTTT,.,TRBJ2-3,TRBV5-6,TRBD2
CASSPLGKNTEAFF,TGTGCCAGCAGCCCATTGGGTAAGAACACTGAAGCTTTCTTT,.,TRBJ1-1,TRBV5-6,.
CASRRGDQPQHF,TGTGCCAGCAGGAGGGGGGATCAGCCCCAGCATTTT,.,TRBJ1-5,TRBV28,.
CASMGTYSYEQYF,TGTGCCAGTATGGGGACATACTCCTACGAGCAGTACTTC,few,TRBJ2-7,TRBV19,.
CASSLGGHGETQYF,TGTGCCAGCAGCTTAGGGGGGCACGGGGAGACCCAGTACTTC,.,TRBJ2-5,TRBV5-6,.
CSVVKRGSPLHF,TGCAGCGTTGTGAAACGGGGTTCACCCCTCCACTTT,.,TRBJ1-6,TRBV29-1,.
CASSLPKNFQPQHF,TGTGCCAGCAGTTTACCGAAGAATTTCCAGCCCCAGCATTTT,.,TRBJ1-5,TRBV27,.